This TCR delta chain was sequenced in a study of gamma-delta T cells after stem cell transplantation. TCRdb reran clone calling via CATT on the RT-PCR reads. Of 11,000 to 15,000 delta-chain clones in the sample, roughly 32% were seen once. The CDR3 extends over 15 amino acids. CDR1 is TSWWSYY, CDR2 QGS, per germline. Between the trimmed V and J ends, which lost 0 bases and 6 bases, there was a span of 14 bases. In its sample, this clone was seen a few times. V is TRDV1 and J is TRDJ1, with D possibly TRDD2 on 6 matching bases. The TCR comes from a human donor. It is not recorded whose cells these are; they may come from a transplant donor. The specimen was gamma-delta T cells. CDR3 DNA sequence: TGTGCTCTTGGGGAACTCACCTTCCCGTACTATAAACTCATCTTT. This translates into CALGELTFPYYKLIF.